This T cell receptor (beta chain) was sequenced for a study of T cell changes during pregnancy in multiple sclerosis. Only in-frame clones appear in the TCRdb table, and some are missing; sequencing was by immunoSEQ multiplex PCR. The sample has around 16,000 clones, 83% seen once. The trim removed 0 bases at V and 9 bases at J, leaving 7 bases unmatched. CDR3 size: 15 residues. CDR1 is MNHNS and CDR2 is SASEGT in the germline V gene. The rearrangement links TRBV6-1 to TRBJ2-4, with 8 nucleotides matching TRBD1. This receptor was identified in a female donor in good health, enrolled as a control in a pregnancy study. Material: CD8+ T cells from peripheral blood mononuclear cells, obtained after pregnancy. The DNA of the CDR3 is TGTGCCAGCAGTGAAGCTGAGACAGGGGCGGCCATTCAGTACTTC. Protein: CASSEAETGAAIQYF.